The entry below describes one TCR beta chain. Its antigen is still unknown. This sample is drawn from a study of a mutant IDH1 vaccine in newly diagnosed glioma. Study information: Beginning 4-6 weeks after radiotherapy alone, or with temozolomide cycles, vaccination took place. Previous treatment comprised radiotherapy, temozolomide, or both, mostly both.

Produced via immunoSEQ multiplex PCR; TCRdb's table is partial and in-frame only. The top ten clones hold under 4% of a sample with approximately 22,000 clones, roughly 82% of them seen once. General observations from the study: Among patients, around 93% showed immune responses induced by the vaccine.

Time point meaning: week 47, end of study. Each dose delivered 300 ug of mutant IDH1 20-mer peptide subcutaneously with imiquimod. Patients in the study were vaccinated eight times, receiving shots in weeks 1, 3, 5, 7, 11, 15, 19 and 23. The CDR3 covers 14 residues. V lost 2 bases, J lost 5 bases, and 5 bases stayed unmatched. The V gene's germline CDR1 is SGHVS and CDR2 FQNEAQ. Material: PBMCs, obtained from a glioma patient whose treatment included an IDH1 peptide vaccine. This receptor was identified in a man between 35 and 55 years old with glioma. Some clones in this sample may be carry-over from other donors' samples. The chain has TRBV7-8 and TRBJ1-1; 7 bases map to TRBD1. This CDR3 reads CASSLIGGETEAFF. The CDR3, as DNA: TGTGCCAGCAGCTTAATAGGGGGCGAAACTGAAGCTTTCTTT.